Presented here are 2 T cell receptor beta chains from one specimen sequenced in a study of monozygotic twins with inflammatory bowel disease. TCRdb reanalyzed the 5' RACE reads and collapses them to one entry per CDR3 protein, without DNA. Here the sample table reports around 230,000 distinct CDR3 sequences. The sequenced sample consisted of blood. These receptors all stem from a human donor with ulcerative colitis or Crohn's disease, or a healthy co-twin of an affected twin (not recorded which).

V is TRBV27 and J is TRBJ1-2; the TCRdb call, TRBD1, lacks DNA for checking. Germline values: CDR1 MNHEY, CDR2 SMNVEV (reference sequence). The CDR3 covers 16 residues. CDR3 in amino acids: CASSPTWDREGYGYTF.

The V and J genes are TRBV24-1 and TRBJ1-5. Looked up from germline, CDR1 is KGHDR and CDR2 is SFDVKD. The CDR3 length is 17 residues. CDR3 sequence reads: CATSVQGRNLSNQPQHF.